Following are 3 T cell receptor beta chains from one sample sequenced in a study of T cell responses to AZD1222 COVID-19 vaccine (dated by TCRdb to the early 2020s). The receptor library was made with the immunoSEQ multiplex PCR assay. TCRdb took over this immuneACCESS table, retaining in-frame rearrangements with V and J assigned. Such tables are incomplete; in checked studies, under half of the missing clones stem from an unresolved V gene, and the remainder is unexplained. This sample is represented by some 120,000 clones; about 90% of them were singletons. Clones ranked in the top ten supply around 7.2% of the sample. The meaning of the sample's time point label: baseline before first vaccination. Source: peripheral blood, taken on day 0 of AZD1222 vaccination. The receptor source for this set is an adult in good health.

The genes are TRBV5-6 and TRBJ2-6, with a possible D match to TRBD2 (5 bases). V lost 2 bases and J lost 4, with 13 bases in between. In germline, CDR1 is SGHDT, CDR2 YYEEEE. CDR3 size: 16 residues. As DNA, the CDR3 is TGTGCCAGCAGCTTAAATACGGGATCAGGGGCCAACGTCCTGACTTTC. Its protein product is CASSLNTGSGANVLTF.

In its sample, this clone was seen many times. Other DNA sequences within the sample encode an identical CDR3. The chain recombines TRBV28 with TRBJ2-7, with 7 positions matching TRBD1. The CDR3 spans 13 residues. Germline V gene sequence: CDR1 MDHEN, CDR2 SYDVKM. Trimming took 6 bases from V and 4 from J; bases not matched to a gene: 6. This CDR3 is CASRGRGFYEQYF. As DNA, the CDR3 is TGTGCCAGCAGAGGCAGGGGGTTTTACGAGCAGTACTTC.

The chain has TRBV7-9 and TRBJ2-1; 11 bases line up with TRBD2. The V and J ends lost 3 bases and 8 bases, in that order; junction bases with no gene match: 6. This CDR3 has 15 amino acids. Germline V gives CDR1 SEHNR, CDR2 FQNEAQ (reference sequence). Here the CDR3 DNA reads TGTGCCAGCAGCTTCGTAGCGGGAGGGCCGGATGAGCAGTTCTTC. Protein product: CASSFVAGGPDEQFF.